The sequence of this T cell receptor (beta chain) was determined in a study of control samples from healthy donors and cancer patients. Germline assignment: CDR1 MDHEN and CDR2 SYDVKM. CDR3 length: 18 residues. V lost 1 base to trimming and J lost 6 bases; unmatched junction nucleotides: 10. In its sample, this clone was seen once. Measured with immunoSEQ multiplex PCR; TCRdb has only the in-frame clones, and not every one. The top ten hold around 7.6% of the sample, which has approximately 110,000 clones, roughly 90% seen once. This clonotype was obtained from a young woman in good health. What was sequenced was blood. The J gene is TRBJ2-2, the V gene TRBV28, with 11 positions matching TRBD1. CDR3 region: CASSLFVLGQGVAGELFF. The CDR3 nucleotides read TGTGCCAGCAGTTTATTTGTGCTGGGACAGGGGGTTGCCGGGGAGCTGTTTTTT.